The T cell receptor (beta chain) under discussion was sequenced for a study of CD8 T cells in ankylosing spondylitis. From the 5' RACE reads, TCRdb called clonotypes with MiXCR, one entry per CDR3 protein. This table holds approximately 260,000 distinct CDR3 sequences, 7.5% to 9% found once. Study results and limitations: Disease-associated clones were reportedly significantly overrepresented in matched ankylosing spondylitis synovial fluid. Reactive arthritis synovial fluid and blood previously showed some of these motif variants.

This clonotype has ten or more counts. What it recognizes is unknown. Per the germline V gene, CDR1 is SGHAT and CDR2 is FQNNGV. V was clipped by 3 bases and J by 6 bases, with 18 bases between them. CDR3 length: 15 residues. This clonotype was obtained from a male donor with ankylosing spondylitis or in good health (not recorded which). The gene calls are TRBV11-2 and TRBJ2-7; D may match TRBD1 or TRBD2 (5 bases each). Material for sequencing was blood, either unsorted or a sorted T cell fraction (not recorded which). CDR3 DNA sequence: TGTGCCAGCAGCTTCAGGGAAGCGGTGCCGTCCGAGCAGTACTTC. It is translated as CASSFREAVPSEQYF.